A selection of T cell receptor beta chains follows, all from one sample in a study of CD8 T cells in ankylosing spondylitis. From the 5' RACE reads, TCRdb called clonotypes with MiXCR, one entry per CDR3 protein. The table records 350,000 or so distinct CDR3 sequences, around 15% of them present only once. Sequencing was performed on blood, either unsorted or a sorted T cell fraction (not recorded which). The receptors come from a male donor with ankylosing spondylitis or in good health (not recorded which). Each CDR3 is given with its conserved first and last residue. D genes are given only for firm matches. A clone size is listed for some rows: how often the clone was seen (once, few, many), or a class if it is expanded.

D	V	size	J	CDR3	DNA
-	TRBV20-1	many	TRBJ2-2	CSASGVHTGELFF	TGCAGTGCTAGCGGGGTACACACCGGGGAGCTGTTTTTT
-	TRBV10-3	few	TRBJ1-1	CAISDNRVTEAFF	TGTGCCATCAGTGATAACAGGGTAACAGAAGCTTTCTTT
-	TRBV20-1	-	TRBJ2-1	CSARASQGSSYNEQFF	TGCAGTGCTAGAGCCTCTCAGGGCAGCTCCTACAATGAGCAGTTCTTC
TRBD2	TRBV12-3/TRBV12-4	few	TRBJ2-1	CASAPRLAGGNEQFF	TGTGCCAGCGCTCCCAGGCTAGCGGGAGGAAATGAGCAGTTCTTC
TRBD1	TRBV5-1	-	TRBJ1-2	CASSPLAGTGDGYTF	TGCGCCAGCAGCCCGTTGGCCGGGACAGGGGATGGCTACACCTTC
TRBD1	TRBV20-1	few	TRBJ2-1	CGCPRGNEQFF	TGCGGATGCCCCAGGGGGAATGAGCAGTTCTTC
TRBD2	TRBV10-3	few	TRBJ2-1	CAISESLLAENNEQFF	TGTGCCATCAGTGAGTCGTTACTAGCGGAGAACAATGAGCAGTTCTTC
TRBD1	TRBV12-3/TRBV12-4	many	TRBJ1-2	CASSLGQGGGYTF	TGTGCCAGCAGCCTGGGACAGGGAGGTGGCTACACCTTC
TRBD1	TRBV5-1	-	TRBJ2-1	CASIPDRGSFNNEQFF	TGCGCCAGCATTCCCGACAGGGGGTCTTTCAACAATGAGCAGTTCTTC
-	TRBV15	-	TRBJ2-3	CATSRGEATDTQYF	TGTGCCACCAGCAGAGGCGAGGCCACAGATACGCAGTATTTT
-	TRBV5-1	-	TRBJ2-7	CASRKSLPYEQYF	TGCGCCAGCAGGAAATCTCTTCCCTACGAGCAGTACTTC
-	TRBV7-2	few	TRBJ1-2	CASSLKGANYGYTF	TGTGCCAGCAGCTTGAAGGGCGCTAACTATGGCTACACCTTC
TRBD1	TRBV9	few	TRBJ1-1	CASSPKGAENTEAFF	TGTGCCAGCAGCCCCAAGGGGGCCGAGAACACTGAAGCTTTCTTT
TRBD1	TRBV12-3/TRBV12-4	many	TRBJ2-6	CASSLGTGWANVLTF	TGTGCCAGCAGTCTTGGGACAGGCTGGGCCAACGTCCTGACTTTC
-	TRBV7-2	few	TRBJ2-1	CASSLAGLSYNEQFF	TGTGCCAGCAGCTTAGCGGGACTCTCCTACAATGAGCAGTTCTTC
-	TRBV29-1	few	TRBJ2-7	CSAGQPPPYEQYF	TGCAGCGCTGGGCAGCCACCCCCCTACGAGCAGTACTTC
-	TRBV20-1	-	TRBJ1-5	CSARSREFQPQHF	TGCAGTGCTAGATCCAGGGAGTTCCAGCCCCAGCATTTT
-	TRBV20-1	few	TRBJ2-7	CSASGTLYEQYF	TGCAGTGCTAGCGGGACACTCTACGAGCAGTACTTC
-	TRBV25-1	-	TRBJ2-7	CASSLGRQSYEQYF	TGTGCCAGCAGTCTCGGACGGCAGTCCTACGAGCAGTACTTC
-	TRBV6-1	few	TRBJ1-1	CASQRGANTEAFF	TGTGCCTCCCAGAGGGGGGCAAACACTGAAGCTTTCTTT
TRBD1	TRBV20-1	few	TRBJ2-1	CSAPFGQGHEQFF	TGCAGTGCCCCATTCGGACAGGGCCATGAGCAGTTCTTC
TRBD2	TRBV5-1	once	TRBJ2-2	CASSTLTSQFTGELFF	TGCGCCAGCAGCACCCTGACTAGCCAATTCACCGGGGAGCTGTTTTTT
TRBD2	TRBV5-6	few	TRBJ2-1	CASSSLGTSGFSYNEQFF	TGTGCCAGCAGCTCGCTTGGGACTAGCGGCTTCTCCTACAATGAGCAGTTCTTC
-	TRBV6-2/TRBV6-3	-	TRBJ2-1	CASTRGGGVLNEQFF	TGTGCCAGCACAAGAGGGGGGGGAGTGTTAAATGAGCAGTTCTTC
-	TRBV4-2	few	TRBJ2-1	CASSQSSSHNEQFF	TGTGCCAGCAGCCAATCTAGCTCCCACAATGAGCAGTTCTTC
TRBD1	TRBV12-3/TRBV12-4	many	TRBJ1-1	CASSPTGYTEAFF	TGTGCCAGCAGCCCGACAGGGTACACTGAAGCTTTCTTT
TRBD1	TRBV7-2	-	TRBJ2-7	CASSSPRGQGTYEQYF	TGTGCCAGCAGCTCCCCGAGGGGACAGGGAACCTACGAGCAGTACTTC
-	TRBV20-1	few	TRBJ2-3	CSARDHSNTQYF	TGCAGTGCTAGAGATCATTCTAATACGCAGTATTTT
TRBD2	TRBV9	few	TRBJ2-1	CASSQTGTSPYNEQFF	TGTGCCAGCAGCCAGACCGGGACTAGCCCCTACAATGAGCAGTTCTTC
TRBD1	TRBV15	-	TRBJ2-5	CATSTRDSQETQYF	TGTGCCACCAGCACCCGGGACAGCCAAGAGACCCAGTACTTC
-	TRBV5-5	few	TRBJ1-2	CASSLVGGANYGYTF	TGTGCCAGCAGCTTGGTGGGGGGAGCTAACTATGGCTACACCTTC
TRBD1	TRBV6-1	few	TRBJ2-7	CASSEAGTASYEQYF	TGTGCCAGCAGTGAAGCCGGGACAGCCTCCTACGAGCAGTACTTC
TRBD2	TRBV6-1	-	TRBJ2-5	CASRAATSLQETQYF	TGTGCCAGCAGAGCCGCGACTAGCCTGCAAGAGACCCAGTACTTC
TRBD2	TRBV6-1	-	TRBJ2-3	CATSQREIRDTQYF	TGTGCCACCTCCCAGCGGGAGATTAGGGATACGCAGTATTTT
-	TRBV6-5	few	TRBJ1-4	CASSSSGIGEEKLFF	TGTGCCAGCAGTTCGTCAGGGATTGGCGAAGAAAAACTGTTTTTT
-	TRBV9	few	TRBJ2-2	CASSPDSPYTGELFF	TGTGCCAGCAGCCCCGACAGCCCTTACACCGGGGAGCTGTTTTTT
-	TRBV20-1	-	TRBJ1-1	CSASRREVTEAFF	TGCAGTGCTAGCCGCAGGGAGGTAACTGAAGCTTTCTTT
-	TRBV15	-	TRBJ2-2	CATSRDGFTGELFF	TGTGCCACCAGCAGAGATGGGTTCACCGGGGAGCTGTTTTTT
-	TRBV12-3/TRBV12-4	few	TRBJ2-6	CASLGVSGANVLTF	TGTGCCAGCCTTGGGGTGTCAGGGGCCAACGTCCTGACTTTC
-	TRBV6-1	-	TRBJ2-5	CASPAGAGVETQYF	TGTGCCAGCCCGGCCGGGGCAGGTGTAGAGACCCAGTACTTC